This T cell receptor (beta chain) comes out of a study of blood T cell repertoires in COVID-19. This clone appeared a few times. The method was immunoSEQ multiplex PCR; TCRdb's version includes in-frame clones alone and lacks a portion of them. The sample records 75,000 to 100,000 clones, approximately 77% being singletons. Trimming took 1 base from V and 8 from J, leaving 14 bases between them. The CDR3 has 14 residues. Germline V CDR1 and CDR2: SGHAT, FQNNGV. What was sequenced was peripheral blood. V and J are TRBV11-2 and TRBJ1-2; the D gene is possibly TRBD1 (5 bases). This TCR derives from a woman of 80 years or more with acute or convalescent COVID-19. As DNA, the CDR3 is TGTGCCAGCAGCTTAGGTCCGGCAGGGCTAGGCTACACCTTC. It is translated as CASSLGPAGLGYTF.